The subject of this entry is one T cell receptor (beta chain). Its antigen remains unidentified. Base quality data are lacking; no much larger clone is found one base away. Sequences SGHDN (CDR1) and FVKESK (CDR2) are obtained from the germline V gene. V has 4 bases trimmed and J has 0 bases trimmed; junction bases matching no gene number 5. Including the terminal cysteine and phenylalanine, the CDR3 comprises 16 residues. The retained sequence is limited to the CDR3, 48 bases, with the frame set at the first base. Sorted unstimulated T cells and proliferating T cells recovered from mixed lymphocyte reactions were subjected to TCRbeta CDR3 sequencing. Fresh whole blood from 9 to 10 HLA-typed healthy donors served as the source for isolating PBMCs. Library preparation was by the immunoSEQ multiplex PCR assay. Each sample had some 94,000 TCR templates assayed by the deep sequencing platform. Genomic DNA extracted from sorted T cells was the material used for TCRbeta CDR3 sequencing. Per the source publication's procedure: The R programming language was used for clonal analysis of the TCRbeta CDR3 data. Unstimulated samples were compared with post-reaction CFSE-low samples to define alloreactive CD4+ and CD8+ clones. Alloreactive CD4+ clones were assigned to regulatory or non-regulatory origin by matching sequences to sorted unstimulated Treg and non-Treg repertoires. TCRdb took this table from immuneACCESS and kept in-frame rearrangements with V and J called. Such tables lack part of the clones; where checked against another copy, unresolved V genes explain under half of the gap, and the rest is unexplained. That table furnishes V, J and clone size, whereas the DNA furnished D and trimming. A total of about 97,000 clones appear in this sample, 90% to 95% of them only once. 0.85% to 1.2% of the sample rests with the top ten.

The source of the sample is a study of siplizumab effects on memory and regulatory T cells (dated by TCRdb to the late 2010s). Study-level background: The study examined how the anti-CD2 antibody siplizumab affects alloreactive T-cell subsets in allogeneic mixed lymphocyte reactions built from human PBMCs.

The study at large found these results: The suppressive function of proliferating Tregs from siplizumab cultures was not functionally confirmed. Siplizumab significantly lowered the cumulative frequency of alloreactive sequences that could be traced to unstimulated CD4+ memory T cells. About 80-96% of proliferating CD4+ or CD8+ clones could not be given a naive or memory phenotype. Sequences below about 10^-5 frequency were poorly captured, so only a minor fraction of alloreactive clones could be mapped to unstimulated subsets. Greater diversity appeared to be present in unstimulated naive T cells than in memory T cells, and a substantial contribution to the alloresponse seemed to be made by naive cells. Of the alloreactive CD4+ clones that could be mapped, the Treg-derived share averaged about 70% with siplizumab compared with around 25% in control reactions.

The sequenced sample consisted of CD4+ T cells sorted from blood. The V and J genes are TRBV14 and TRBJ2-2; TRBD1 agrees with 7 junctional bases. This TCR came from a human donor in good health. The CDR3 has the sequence CASSPTGPANTGELFF. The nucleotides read TGTGCCAGCAGCCCGACAGGGCCCGCGAACACCGGGGAGCTGTTTTTT.